The subject of this entry is one T cell receptor beta chain. The sample comes from a study of blood T cell repertoires in COVID-19. For the study at large: The United States, Italy and Spain were the sources of the acute and convalescent COVID-19 samples. PBMCs, B-cell-depleted T cells, or T cells provided the cDNA or gDNA that made up the material.

CDR1 SGHKS and CDR2 YYEKEE come from the germline V gene (reference sequence). V dropped 0 bases and J dropped 1 base, with 10 bases sitting between them. The CDR3 has 15 amino acids. Study processing details: For nucleated cells, counts were estimated from reference gene primer amplification. Only in-frame clones appear in the TCRdb table, and some are missing; sequencing was by immunoSEQ multiplex PCR. The V and J calls and clone size were taken over from that table, and D and trimming were inferred from the DNA. The sample holds about 30,000 clones, approximately 90% seen once. The rearrangement uses TRBV5-5 and TRBJ1-1; possible D gene TRBD1, 6 bases. Source material: peripheral blood. The source is a human donor in a cohort sampled during active COVID-19. Written as DNA, the CDR3 is TGTGCCAGCAGCTTGGAAGGGGGTTCGAACACTGAAGCTTTCTTT. Protein product: CASSLEGGSNTEAFF.